This entry is about one T cell receptor (beta chain). Its antigen is undetermined. This entry comes from a study of cytomegalovirus exposure and HLA in healthy donors. The overall study: T cells numbering about 179 million yielded roughly 120 million unique TCR beta sequences in an earlier analysis.

Primers included in the PCR were 60 Vbeta and 13 Jbeta primers. TCRdb keeps only in-frame clones here, not all; method: immunoSEQ multiplex PCR. This listing includes approximately 140,000 clones. Study-wide findings and caveats: Versus the approximately 670-donor mean, an Asian-associated ancestry cluster reportedly showed fewer N-insertions in a later analysis. Researchers reported that a few CMV-associated chains were confirmed in vitro as CMV antigen-specific. Later analysis revealed greater clonal expansion in HLA-associated TCR beta chains than in equally common others.

CDR1 and CDR2 (germline): MNHEY, SVGAGI. The length of the CDR3 is 12 residues. The V segment lost 5 bases and the J segment 10 bases; nucleotides outside the gene matches: 5. Material for sequencing was PBMCs. This rearrangement joins TRBV6-5 to TRBJ1-2; 9 nucleotides align to TRBD1. This receptor was taken from a middle-aged man in good health and CMV-seronegative. The CDR3 nucleotides are TGTGCCAGCAGTACCGGGACAGGGCCCTACACCTTC. It encodes CASSTGTGPYTF.